This T cell receptor beta chain was documented in a study of blood T cell repertoires in COVID-19. For the study at large: T cells, B-cell-depleted T cells, or PBMCs provided the cDNA or gDNA that served as material.

The length of the CDR3 is 15 residues. V shed 4 bases and J 3 bases; nucleotides not matched to a gene: 5. Germline CDR1 reads SGDLS; CDR2 reads YYNGEE. As processed by the authors: Using reference gene primer amplification, nucleated cell counts were estimated. The table came from immunoSEQ multiplex PCR; TCRdb's copy has only in-frame clones and leaves some out. That table is the source of V, J and clone size, and D and trimming were worked out from the DNA. The sample includes about 240,000 clones, around 83% of them seen just once. The sequenced material came from peripheral blood. The rearrangement joins TRBV9 to TRBJ2-1, with 9 bases aligning to TRBD2. This receptor was identified in a woman aged 55 to 70 with active or convalescent COVID-19. In DNA form, the CDR3 reads TGTGCCAGCAGCATCCGACTAGCGGACTACAATGAGCAGTTCTTC. Translated: CASSIRLADYNEQFF.